These 20 T cell receptor beta chains originate from one sample sequenced in a study of regulatory T cells in long-lasting Graves disease. CDR3 regions were amplified by Arm-PCR using iRepertoire HTBI primers to build TCR beta libraries. TCRdb re-derived calls from the multiplex PCR reads in MiXCR, one entry per CDR3 protein. The sample consists of some 490,000 distinct CDR3 sequences, about 11% of them appearing once. Described time point: newly diagnosed GD, antithyroid drugs for less than 3 months. Making the TCR library involved RNA that had been extracted from PBMCs. The same sample was also studied in work on T cells in Graves' hyperthyroidism and ophthalmopathy.

Sequenced here: peripheral blood mononuclear cells (PBMCs), sampled at new diagnosis, from a patient treated with antithyroid drugs. These TCRs come from a young woman with Graves disease.

This clonotype was picked up a small number of times. The genes are TRBV30 and TRBJ2-1; perhaps TRBD2 as D (5 bases). This CDR3 has 13 amino acids. CDR1 is GTSNPN and CDR2 is SVGIG in the germline V gene (reference sequence). The germline V and J ends were trimmed by 2 bases and 8 bases, with 13 bases remaining between them. The CDR3 coding sequence is TGTGCCTGGAGTCACTCGGACTGGGATGAGCAGTTCTTC. It specifies CAWSHSDWDEQFF.

This clonotype was counted ten times or more. The gene calls are TRBV28 and TRBJ2-3, with 10 bases that match TRBD2. The CDR3 length is 17 residues. Germline CDR1 and CDR2: MDHEN and SYDVKM. V was pared by 3 bases and J by 3 bases, with 9 bases of the junction left unmatched. The CDR3 loop reads CASSFSLAGDVTDTQYF. The DNA for the CDR3 is TGTGCCAGCAGTTTTAGCCTAGCGGGAGATGTAACAGATACGCAGTATTTT. Combining the CDR3 with reference TRBV28 and TRBJ2-3 gives the whole variable domain DVKVTQSSRYLVKRTGEKVFLECVQDMDHENMFWYRQDPGLGLRLIYFSYDVKMKEKGDIPEGYSVSREKKERFSLILESASTNQTSMYLCASSFSLAGDVTDTQYFGPGTRLTVL.

This sequence joins TRBV9 and TRBJ1-2; D is uncertain. The CDR3 is 15 residues long. Looked up from germline, CDR1 is SGDLS and CDR2 is YYNGEE. Deletions cut 3 bases from V and 4 bases from J, with 16 bases between. The CDR3, as DNA: TGTGCCAGCAGCGAAGGGTTCTCCTCGGTCTATGGCTACACCTTC. The encoded protein is CASSEGFSSVYGYTF.

This chain joins TRBV19 and TRBJ2-2; possibly TRBD2 for D (5 bases). The CDR3 runs 13 residues. Germline V CDR1 and CDR2: LNHDA, SQIVND (reference sequence). V was trimmed by 3 bases and J by 6 bases, leaving 8 bases between them. CDR3 DNA sequence: TGTGCCAGTAGTATGAGCGGTCCCGGGGAGCTGTTTTTT. This gives the protein CASSMSGPGELFF.

The V gene is TRBV5-1, the J gene TRBJ2-7; D is uncertain. CDR1 is SGHRS, CDR2 YFSETQ, per germline. V was pared by 5 bases and J by 5 bases, with 8 bases between. The CDR3 totals 11 residues. CDR3 region: CASRQVDEQYF. The CDR3 DNA follows: TGCGCCAGCAGGCAGGTCGACGAGCAGTACTTC. Variable domain in full (rest from reference TRBV5-1 and TRBJ2-7): KAGVTQTPRYLIKTRGQQVTLSCSPISGHRSVSWYQQTPGQGLQFLFEYFSETQRNKGNFPGRFSGRQFSNSRSEMNVSTLELGDSALYLCASRQVDEQYFGPGTRLTVT.

The table lists this clonotype with a few counts. This chain links TRBV14 with TRBJ2-7, with 13 bases that match TRBD2. Losses at the gene ends were 4 bases for V and 6 bases for J; bases not matched to a gene: 6. Germline CDR1 SGHDN, CDR2 FVKESK. The CDR3 contains 15 residues. The CDR3 DNA sequence: TGTGCCAGCAGCCGGGGACTAGCGGGATACTGCGAGCAGTACTTC. Protein sequence: CASSRGLAGYCEQYF.

In regard to this clonotype: The conserved phenylalanine or tryptophan is not found at the CDR3 terminus, so this likely reflects a read error. The chain joins TRBV13 to TRBJ2-1; D is perhaps TRBD2 (5 bases). The CDR3 sequence is 14 residues long. The germline gives CDR1 PRHDT, CDR2 FYEKMQ (reference sequence). Trimming cost V 5 bases and J 10 bases, with 18 bases left between them. CDR3 sequence (DNA): TGTGCCAGCAGCCCCCCCGGGATCCGCTACGAGCAGTTCCTC. Encoded protein: CASSPPGIRYEQFL.

This clonotype was seen many times. The chain combines TRBV12-3 or TRBV12-4 with TRBJ2-2; possible D gene TRBD1, 5 bases. Trimming pared 8 bases from V and 4 bases from J, leaving 11 bases between. The CDR3 spans 13 residues. This CDR3 reads CASAWGLTGELFF. The CDR3, as DNA: TGTGCCAGCGCTTGGGGCCTCACCGGGGAGCTGTTTTTT.

This clonotype was counted many times. V is TRBV20-1 and J is TRBJ2-3, with TRBD2 identical over 10 bases. Germline V CDR1 and CDR2: DFQATT, SNEGSKA (reference sequence). CDR3 length: 18 amino acids. Unmatched junction bases numbered 9, after V lost 0 bases and J lost 0 bases. CDR3: CSARDEASGSSSTDTQYF. CDR3 coding DNA: TGCAGTGCTAGAGATGAGGCTAGCGGGAGCTCGAGCACAGATACGCAGTATTTT.

This clonotype appeared many times. This may stem from a read error, because a much larger clone lies one nucleotide away. The CDR3 carries no conserved terminal phenylalanine or tryptophan, so it likely arises from a read error. The rearrangement uses TRBV12-3 or TRBV12-4 and TRBJ1-1; no firm D call. V was trimmed by 2 bases and J by 1 base, leaving 11 bases between them. This CDR3 contains 15 residues. The CDR3 DNA reads as TGTGCCAGCAGTTTAACGAGCACACGGAACACTGAAGCTTTCTCT. Residues: CASSLTSTRNTEAFS.

This clonotype has ten or more counts. The V gene is TRBV2, the J gene TRBJ2-2; D unclear. V was shortened by 1 base and J by 3 bases, with 9 bases between the two germline ends. Germline V gene lookup returns CDR1 SNHLY and CDR2 FYNNEI. The CDR3 spans 15 residues. This chain's CDR3 is CASSEEGPYTGELFF. CDR3 DNA sequence: TGTGCCAGCAGTGAAGAGGGTCCCTACACCGGGGAGCTGTTTTTT.

The chain links TRBV5-1 to TRBJ2-1; TRBD2 aligns across 11 bases. CDR1 and CDR2 from the germline V gene are SGHRS and YFSETQ. The CDR3 is made up of 19 amino acids. Trimming removed 0 bases from V and 0 bases from J; junction bases left unmatched: 8. Here the CDR3 DNA reads TGCGCCAGCAGCTTGGGCCTAGCGGGAGGTTACGACTCCTACAATGAGCAGTTCTTC. This gives the protein CASSLGLAGGYDSYNEQFF.

This clonotype was counted at least ten times. The chain is built from TRBV30 and TRBJ1-6; D not certain. CDR1 is GTSNPN, CDR2 SVGIG, per germline (reference sequence). The CDR3 runs 13 residues. V shed 5 bases and J shed 5 bases, with 10 bases lying between them. The CDR3 region is CAWAVSHNSPLHF. The CDR3 bases are TGTGCCTGGGCTGTGAGCCATAATTCACCCCTCCACTTT. The entire variable domain, with the rest obtained from reference TRBV30 and TRBJ1-6, is as follows: SQTIHQWPATLVQPVGSPLSLECTVEGTSNPNLYWYRQAAGRGLQLLFYSVGIGQISSEVPQNLSASRPQDRQFILSSKKLLLSDSGFYLCAWAVSHNSPLHFGNGTRLTVT.

With respect to this clonotype: A much larger clonotype is one base distant, so this may be a read error. The chain employs TRBV28 and TRBJ2-5; TRBD1 matches 8 bases. The better agreement between TRBJ2-1 and the DNA end casts doubt on the J call. CDR3 length: 17 residues. Germline loops: CDR1 MDHEN, CDR2 SYDVKM. The CDR3 bases are TGTGCCAGCAGTTCGAGATCACCGGGACAGGTAAACGAGAAGCAGTTCTTC. Protein sequence: CASSSRSPGQVNEKQFF.

The V gene is TRBV7-2, the J gene TRBJ2-7; TRBD2 aligns across 8 bases. This CDR3 has 15 residues. V lost 1 base and J lost 2; bases outside the gene matches: 4. Per the germline V gene, CDR1 is SGHTA and CDR2 is FQGNSA. The chain's CDR3 is CASSLVRTSTYEQYF. The CDR3 DNA reads as TGTGCCAGCAGCTTAGTTAGGACTAGCACCTACGAGCAGTACTTC.

The chain carries TRBV20-1 and TRBJ2-1, with 8 bases matching TRBD2. Per the germline V gene, CDR1 is DFQATT and CDR2 is SNEGSKA (reference sequence). This CDR3 spans 14 amino acids. V lost 1 base and J lost 4; bases outside the gene matches: 3. CDR3 coding DNA: TGCAGTGCTAGAGTAAGCGGGGGATACAATGAGCAGTTCTTC. The encoded protein is CSARVSGGYNEQFF.

This clonotype was recorded at least ten times. V usage is TRBV9 and J usage is TRBJ1-1; D possibly corresponds to TRBD1 (5 bases). Deletions cut 3 bases from V and 8 bases from J, with 11 bases between. Germline CDR1 is SGDLS and CDR2 is YYNGEE. This CDR3 is built from 12 residues. CDR3 protein: CASSEGTPEAFF. The CDR3 coding sequence is TGTGCCAGCAGCGAAGGGACCCCGGAAGCTTTCTTT.

V usage is TRBV6-5 and J usage is TRBJ2-6; D unresolved. The CDR3 has 15 residues. Trimming took off 1 base at V and 4 bases at J, with 8 bases between the two ends. Germline V gene sequence: CDR1 MNHEY, CDR2 SVGAGI. The CDR3 DNA follows: TGTGCCAGCAGTTACTTTTGGACCGGGGCCAACGTCCTGACTTTC. As protein: CASSYFWTGANVLTF.

At least ten counts were recorded for this clonotype. The V gene is TRBV12-3 or TRBV12-4, the J gene TRBJ2-1; perhaps D is TRBD1 or TRBD2 (5 bases each). V was pared by 8 bases and J by 4 bases, with 15 bases between. The CDR3 runs 14 residues. CDR3 sequence: CASGGVSAYNEQFF. The CDR3 nucleotides read TGTGCCAGCGGGGGAGTGTCCGCGTACAATGAGCAGTTCTTC.

This clonotype was recorded at least ten times. The rearrangement links TRBV7-9 to TRBJ2-7; 8 positions agree with TRBD2. V shed 1 base and J 1 base; nucleotides not matched to a gene: 6. Germline values: CDR1 SEHNR, CDR2 FQNEAQ (reference sequence). The CDR3 spans 16 residues. The CDR3: CASSLVGSGNSYEQYF. CDR3 sequence (DNA): TGTGCCAGCAGCTTAGTTGGTAGCGGGAATTCCTACGAGCAGTACTTC.